Listed below are T cell receptor beta chains from one sample, sequenced in a study of TIL therapy for anti-PD-1-resistant metastatic lung cancer. TCRdb's table, derived via immunoSEQ multiplex PCR, lists solely in-frame clones and lacks some. Of about 57,000 clones listed, 70% to 80% are singletons. Sequenced material: blood, taken at baseline. The receptors stem from a woman aged 25-85 years with non-small cell lung cancer. Both conserved end residues are part of each CDR3. Each record gives: V gene, J gene, D gene, CDR3 DNA, CDR3 protein. A D gene is named only where the DNA matches it firmly.

TRBV7-3,TRBJ2-1,.,TGTGCCAGCAGCTTAGTCCCGGGACTGAACAATGAGCAGTTCTTC,CASSLVPGLNNEQFF
TRBV25-1,TRBJ1-1,TRBD1,TGTGCCAGCAGGACAGGGGGCGCGTTGAACACTGAAGCTTTCTTT,CASRTGGALNTEAFF
TRBV7-9,TRBJ1-3,.,TGTGCCAGCAGCCATGGGGGGCAAACTGGAAACACCATATATTTT,CASSHGGQTGNTIYF
TRBV20-1,TRBJ2-5,.,TGCAGTGCCACACAAGAGACCCAGTACTTC,CSATQETQYF
TRBV5-5,TRBJ1-3,.,TGTGCCAGCAGCTTACCGGGGGCTTCTGGAAACACCATATATTTT,CASSLPGASGNTIYF
TRBV5-1,TRBJ2-3,TRBD2,TGCGCCAGCAGCTTGGAAGGGACGGGAGGCGCAGATACGCAGTATTTT,CASSLEGTGGADTQYF
TRBV4-2,TRBJ1-3,.,TGTGCCAGCTCAGCAAGGGGGAAACCTGGCTCTGGAAACACCATATATTTT,CASSARGKPGSGNTIYF
TRBV10-2,TRBJ2-7,TRBD1,TGCGCCAGCAGTGACCCCGGACAGGACCCCAACGAGCAGTACTTC,CASSDPGQDPNEQYF
TRBV5-1,TRBJ2-2,.,TGCGCCAGCAGCTCGGGACTTCCAACCGGGGAGCTGTTTTTT,CASSSGLPTGELFF
TRBV7-8,TRBJ2-1,TRBD2,TGTGCCAGCAGCTTAGGGGGTAGCGGGACAAGCTCCTACAATGAGCAGTTCTTC,CASSLGGSGTSSYNEQFF
TRBV14,TRBJ2-1,TRBD1,TGTGCCAGCAGCCAAGAGGGGAACAGGGGGGTAGAGCAGTTCTTC,CASSQEGNRGVEQFF
TRBV5-6,TRBJ1-2,.,TGTGCCAGCACCAGAAAGGTTGCGGTAAGAGGTGGCTACACCTTC,CASTRKVAVRGGYTF
TRBV27,TRBJ2-7,.,TGTGCCAGCAGTTTACAACTAGCCAGCTACGAGCAGTACTTC,CASSLQLASYEQYF
TRBV28,TRBJ2-5,.,TGTGCCAGCAGTACAAGGGGGTACCAAGAGACCCAGTACTTC,CASSTRGYQETQYF
TRBV6-5,TRBJ2-7,.,TGTGCCAGCAGTTACAAGCCGGGACTCCGCTACGAGCAGTACTTC,CASSYKPGLRYEQYF